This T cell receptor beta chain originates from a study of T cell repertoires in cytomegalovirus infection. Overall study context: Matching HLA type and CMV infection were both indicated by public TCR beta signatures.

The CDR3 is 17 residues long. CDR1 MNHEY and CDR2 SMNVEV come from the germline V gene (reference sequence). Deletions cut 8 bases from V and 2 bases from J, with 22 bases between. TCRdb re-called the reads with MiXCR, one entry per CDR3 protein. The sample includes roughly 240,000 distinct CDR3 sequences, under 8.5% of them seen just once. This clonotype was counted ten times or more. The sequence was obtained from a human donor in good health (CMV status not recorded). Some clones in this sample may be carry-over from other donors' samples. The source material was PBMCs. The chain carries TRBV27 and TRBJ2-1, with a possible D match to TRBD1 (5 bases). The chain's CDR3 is CASGTSSGLRAYNEQFF. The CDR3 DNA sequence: TGTGCCAGCGGAACCTCATCAGGGTTAAGGGCCTACAATGAGCAGTTCTTC.